Each of the 29 T cell receptor beta chains below was sequenced from the same sample in a study of blood T cell repertoires in COVID-19. Using immunoSEQ multiplex PCR, the repertoire was profiled, and TCRdb retains in-frame clones only, with some absent. This sample carries fewer than 300,000 clones, about 80% of them seen once, and the ten largest clones take around 10%. Sequences were obtained from peripheral blood. The receptors were sampled from a woman aged 50 to 60 who had recovered from COVID-19.

This chain links TRBV5-8 with TRBJ2-1, with TRBD1 matching over 9 bases. The trim removed 0 bases at V and 2 bases at J, leaving 6 bases unmatched. The CDR3 runs 17 residues. CDR1 is SGHTS, CDR2 YDEGEE, per germline. The CDR3 DNA sequence: TGTGCCAGCAGCTTGGAATTGGGGACAGGGACCTACAATGAGCAGTTCTTC. As protein: CASSLELGTGTYNEQFF.

The genes are TRBV5-1 and TRBJ2-2; the match to TRBD2 covers 9 bases. This CDR3 has 15 residues. Germline CDR1 and CDR2: SGHRS and YFSETQ. With 3 bases clipped from V and 6 bases from J, the junction kept 6 bases outside the gene matches. CDR3 sequence reads: CASSSGTSISGELFF. The CDR3 coding sequence is TGCGCCAGCAGCTCCGGGACTAGCATATCCGGGGAGCTGTTTTTT.

The rearrangement joins TRBV5-5 to TRBJ2-7, with D uncertain. The CDR3 is 14 amino acids. Trimming shortened V by 0 bases and J by 1 base, and 8 bases separated the two germline ends. The germline CDR1 and CDR2 sequences are SGHKS and YYEKEE (reference sequence). The CDR3 DNA follows: TGTGCCAGCAGCTTGGGTGTACAGTCCTACGAGCAGTACTTC. Translation gives CASSLGVQSYEQYF.

The chain is built from TRBV27 and TRBJ2-3, with TRBD1 identical over 10 bases. Germline CDR1 is MNHEY and CDR2 is SMNVEV (reference sequence). This CDR3 is built from 18 residues. V gave up 6 bases and J gave up 0 bases; unmatched junction bases: 12. CDR3 DNA sequence: TGTGCCAGCAGCCCCACCGGGACAGGGGCCCTTAGCACAGATACGCAGTATTTT. It translates to CASSPTGTGALSTDTQYF.

A word on this clone: Other DNA sequences in this sample translate to the same CDR3. V and J are TRBV27 and TRBJ2-7; TRBD1 matches 9 bases. The CDR3 contains 15 residues. Trimming cost V 6 bases and J 3 bases; bases outside gene matches: 9. In germline, CDR1 is MNHEY, CDR2 SMNVEV (reference sequence). CDR3 sequence (DNA): TGTGCCAGCAGCCCCCGTGGACAGGGGATCTACGAGCAGTACTTC. It is translated as CASSPRGQGIYEQYF.

This chain links TRBV11-2 with TRBJ2-2; 10 nucleotides line up with TRBD1. The CDR3 is 13 amino acids. V shed 7 bases, J shed 6 bases, and the junction held 2 bases outside the gene matches. Looked up from germline, CDR1 is SGHAT and CDR2 is FQNNGV. The CDR3 sequence: CASTGQGAGELFF. In DNA form, the CDR3 reads TGTGCCAGCACCGGACAGGGGGCCGGGGAGCTGTTTTTT. The full variable domain, its missing parts supplied by reference TRBV11-2 and TRBJ2-2, is EAGVAQSPRYKIIEKRQSVAFWCNPISGHATLYWYQQILGQGPKLLIQFQNNGVVDDSQLPKDRFSAERLKGVDSTLKIQPAKLEDSAVYLCASTGQGAGELFFGEGSRLTVL.

There are a few counts of this clone. V is TRBV4-2 and J is TRBJ2-2, with D uncertain. CDR1 is LGHNA and CDR2 is YNFKEQ in the germline V gene. V dropped 0 bases and J dropped 6 bases, with 5 bases sitting between them. The CDR3 spans 13 residues. The CDR3 coding sequence is TGTGCCAGCAGCCAAGAGGAGTCCGGGGAGCTGTTTTTT. It codes for CASSQEESGELFF.

The rearrangement joins TRBV4-3 to TRBJ2-7, with D hard to call. V dropped 0 bases and J dropped 2 bases, with 8 bases sitting between them. CDR1 is LGHNA, CDR2 YSLEER, per germline. There are 14 residues in the CDR3. Here the CDR3 reads CASSQEYTAYEQYF. The CDR3 DNA sequence: TGCGCCAGCAGCCAAGAGTATACAGCCTACGAGCAGTACTTC.

The gene calls are TRBV7-8 and TRBJ2-7; 7 nucleotides agree with TRBD1. Trimming cost V 5 bases and J 2 bases; bases outside gene matches: 6. CDR3 length: 14 amino acids. Germline V gene data show CDR1 as SGHVS and CDR2 as FQNEAQ. The CDR3 sequence: CASSTWTGPYEQYF. CDR3 nucleotides: TGTGCCAGCAGCACATGGACAGGACCCTACGAGCAGTACTTC.

The chain links TRBV24-1 to TRBJ2-1; unclear D gene. Germline lookup yields CDR1 KGHDR and CDR2 SFDVKD. V gave up 4 bases and J gave up 0 bases, with 9 bases separating them. The CDR3 length is 15 residues. CDR3 region: CATSDQQSSYNEQFF. The CDR3 DNA is TGTGCCACCAGTGACCAACAGAGCTCCTACAATGAGCAGTTCTTC.

The V gene is TRBV27, the J gene TRBJ2-7, with D possibly TRBD2 on 5 matching bases. V lost 3 bases, J lost 8 bases, and 8 bases lay in between. This CDR3 region has 11 residues. Germline-derived CDR1 and CDR2 are MNHEY and SMNVEV (reference sequence). CDR3: CASSFGDKQYF. CDR3 DNA sequence: TGTGCCAGCAGTTTCGGGGATAAGCAGTACTTC.

This clone was counted between two and nine times. The V gene is TRBV3-1 (or the pseudogene TRBV3-2), the J gene TRBJ1-6, with D tentatively TRBD1 (5 bases). Germline assignment: CDR1 LGHDT and CDR2 YNNKEL (reference sequence). Trimming shortened V by 5 bases and J by 1 base, and 12 bases separated the two germline ends. This CDR3 is built from 16 residues. In nucleotides, the CDR3 is TGTGCCAGCAGCGATGGCGGGGCATCCTATAATTCACCCCTCCACTTT. It yields the protein CASSDGGASYNSPLHF.

The chain is built from TRBV6-2 or TRBV6-3 and TRBJ2-2; 9 bases are shared with TRBD2. J lost 6 bases, V lost 3 bases, and 11 bases had no gene match. The CDR3 has 17 amino acids. Germline CDR1 and CDR2: MNHEY and SVGEGT. CDR3 amino acids: CASSYPALAGRAGELFF. The CDR3 nucleotides read TGTGCCAGCAGTTATCCGGCTCTAGCGGGAAGGGCCGGGGAGCTGTTTTTT.

V and J are TRBV6-2 or TRBV6-3 and TRBJ2-7; the D gene is possibly TRBD1 (6 bases). CDR1 and CDR2 (germline): MNHEY, SVGEGT. The V end lost 5 bases, the J end lost 3 bases, and 14 bases lay between the germline ends. The CDR3 consists of 14 residues. In DNA, the CDR3 is TGTGCCAGCAGTCTTAGGGGGAGAAACTACGAGCAGTACTTC. Protein: CASSLRGRNYEQYF.

V gene TRBV11-1 combines with J gene TRBJ2-7; possibly TRBD2 for D (6 bases). V was clipped by 6 bases and J by 2 bases, with 14 bases between them. Per the germline V gene, CDR1 is SGHAT and CDR2 is FQDESV (reference sequence). The CDR3 extends over 14 amino acids. CDR3 sequence: CASSIVRGTYEQYF. CDR3 DNA: TGTGCCAGCAGTATAGTCCGGGGGACCTACGAGCAGTACTTC.

V is TRBV11-2 and J is TRBJ2-3; 10 bases align to TRBD2. The CDR3 runs 18 residues. Germline CDR1 reads SGHAT; CDR2 reads FQNNGV. Trimming at V came to 3 bases and at J to 5 bases, leaving 14 bases not matched to a gene. The chain's CDR3 is CASSFRIIAGGTKDTQYF. Here the CDR3 DNA reads TGTGCCAGCAGCTTCAGGATCATAGCGGGGGGAACAAAAGATACGCAGTATTTT.

The chain couples TRBV18 to TRBJ2-6; D gene unclear. Germline CDR1 is KGHSH and CDR2 is LQKENI. This CDR3 region has 16 residues. V was trimmed by 3 bases and J by 3 bases, leaving 12 bases between them. The CDR3 DNA sequence: TGTGCCAGCTCACCCTACCCTAGGAGTGGGGCCAACGTCCTGACTTTC. Its protein product is CASSPYPRSGANVLTF.

This clone was detected only a few times. The V call is TRBV30, the J call TRBJ1-2; 8 nucleotides line up with TRBD1. This CDR3 spans 17 amino acids. CDR1 is GTSNPN, CDR2 SVGIG, per germline (reference sequence). Trimming at V came to 0 bases and at J to 3 bases, leaving 12 bases not matched to a gene. The CDR3 sequence: CAWSVIPLDRVDYGYTF. CDR3 nucleotides: TGTGCCTGGAGTGTAATTCCGTTGGACAGGGTGGACTATGGCTACACCTTC.

The chain is built from TRBV4-2 and TRBJ2-3; possible D gene TRBD1, 5 bases. The germline gives CDR1 LGHNA, CDR2 YNFKEQ. This CDR3 spans 15 amino acids. V dropped 3 bases and J dropped 1 base, with 11 bases sitting between them. The CDR3 sequence: CASSHLLGGTDTQYF. CDR3 nucleotide sequence: TGTGCCAGCAGCCACTTATTAGGGGGCACAGATACGCAGTATTTT.

The chain couples TRBV5-1 to TRBJ2-3, with 7 bases identical to TRBD2. Looked up from germline, CDR1 is SGHRS and CDR2 is YFSETQ. Germline trimming cut 2 bases from V and 5 bases from J; bases unmatched to any gene: 14. The CDR3 spans 17 residues. The CDR3, as DNA: TGCGCCAGCAGCTTAGGGACTACCCAAGCACGCAGAGATACGCAGTATTTT. Translation: CASSLGTTQARRDTQYF. Based on the CDR3 plus reference TRBV5-1 and TRBJ2-3, the full variable domain is KAGVTQTPRYLIKTRGQQVTLSCSPISGHRSVSWYQQTPGQGLQFLFEYFSETQRNKGNFPGRFSGRQFSNSRSEMNVSTLELGDSALYLCASSLGTTQARRDTQYFGPGTRLTVL.

This rearrangement joins TRBV7-2 to TRBJ2-1, with no clear D. The CDR3 sequence is 14 residues long. Germline V gene lookup returns CDR1 SGHTA and CDR2 FQGNSA. V lost 1 base, J lost 10 bases, and 14 bases lay in between. The CDR3 coding sequence is TGTGCCAGCAGCTTAGAACAAGGTCGCGGCGAGCAGTTCTTC. Its translation is CASSLEQGRGEQFF.

This clone was detected only a few times. The rearrangement uses TRBV9 and TRBJ1-1; D unresolved. Trimming cost V 4 bases and J 1 base, with 8 bases left between them. This CDR3 has 13 amino acids. Germline CDR1 reads SGDLS; CDR2 reads YYNGEE. The CDR3 loop is CASSPGENTEAFF. DNA for the CDR3: TGTGCCAGCAGCCCGGGTGAGAACACTGAAGCTTTCTTT.

The rearrangement uses TRBV28 and TRBJ1-2, with D tentatively TRBD1 (6 bases). V dropped 5 bases and J dropped 4 bases, with 11 bases sitting between them. CDR3 size: 13 residues. From germline, CDR1 is MDHEN and CDR2 SYDVKM. CDR3 nucleotide sequence: TGTGCCAGCAGTACGACAGGCTTCTATGGCTACACCTTC. Translating it yields CASSTTGFYGYTF.

CDR3 protein: CASSQVEGTLNTEAFF. DNA for the CDR3: TGCGCCAGCAGCCAAGTTGAAGGGACATTGAACACTGAAGCTTTCTTT. The chain links TRBV4-3 to TRBJ1-1; tentatively, D is TRBD1 (6 bases). CDR3 size: 16 residues. Looked up from germline, CDR1 is LGHNA and CDR2 is YSLEER. V was clipped by 1 base and J by 0 bases, with 12 bases between them.

This chain uses TRBV30 with TRBJ1-5; TRBD1 agrees at 8 bases. Germline trimming cut 5 bases from V and 7 bases from J; bases unmatched to any gene: 7. This CDR3 is built from 13 residues. Germline V lookup: CDR1 GTSNPN, CDR2 SVGIG (reference sequence). CDR3 sequence (DNA): TGTGCCTGGGGACAGGGATTGGGACAGCCCCAGCATTTT. Amino acid sequence: CAWGQGLGQPQHF.

This chain joins TRBV5-1 and TRBJ1-4, with TRBD1 identical over 9 bases. The length of the CDR3 is 15 residues. CDR1 and CDR2 from the germline V gene are SGHRS and YFSETQ. The J segment lost 7 bases and the V segment lost 2 bases, leaving 6 bases of the junction unmatched. The CDR3 region has the DNA TGCGCCAGCAGCTTACAGGGACAGGGACGTGAAAAACTGTTTTTT. Amino acid sequence: CASSLQGQGREKLFF.

The chain is built from TRBV27 and TRBJ1-2; D possibly corresponds to TRBD1 (5 bases). Looked up from germline, CDR1 is MNHEY and CDR2 is SMNVEV (reference sequence). This CDR3 spans 14 amino acids. Deletions cut 0 bases from V and 7 bases from J, with 12 bases between. The CDR3 sequence: CASSLSKGWGGYTF. CDR3 in DNA: TGTGCCAGCAGTTTATCAAAGGGGTGGGGTGGCTACACCTTC.

V is TRBV5-1 and J is TRBJ2-3; maybe TRBD1 (5 bases). V was clipped by 1 base and J by 0 bases, with 9 bases between them. The CDR3 is made up of 15 amino acids. Germline V gives CDR1 SGHRS, CDR2 YFSETQ. CDR3 sequence reads: CASSLSTGSTDTQYF. CDR3 DNA sequence: TGCGCCAGCAGCTTGTCCACAGGAAGCACAGATACGCAGTATTTT.

The V and J genes are TRBV7-2 and TRBJ1-1, with TRBD1 matching 9 bases. Losses at the gene ends were 1 base for V and 6 bases for J; bases not matched to a gene: 3. This CDR3 is 14 amino acids long. Germline-derived CDR1 and CDR2 are SGHTA and FQGNSA. CDR3 region: CASSLGGDRAEAFF. Written as DNA, the CDR3 is TGTGCCAGCAGCTTAGGGGGGGACAGGGCTGAAGCTTTCTTT.